In its sample, the clone carrying this TCR beta chain was seen once. Produced via immunoSEQ multiplex PCR; TCRdb's table is partial and in-frame only. The table shows roughly 4,500 clones, with 75% to 85% occurring only once. The data are from a study of T cell repertoires in ileal Crohn's disease. The sequenced sample consisted of ileal tissue. The source is an adult with Crohn's disease.

CDR3 region: CASSIKGDRGPLHF. The CDR3 DNA is TGTGCCAGCAGCATTAAGGGAGACCGCGGACCCCTCCACTTT. The rearrangement uses TRBV7-2 and TRBJ1-6; D gene uncertain. V lost 5 bases and J 12 bases, leaving 17 bases between the germline ends. The germline gives CDR1 SGHTA, CDR2 FQGNSA. The CDR3 consists of 14 residues.